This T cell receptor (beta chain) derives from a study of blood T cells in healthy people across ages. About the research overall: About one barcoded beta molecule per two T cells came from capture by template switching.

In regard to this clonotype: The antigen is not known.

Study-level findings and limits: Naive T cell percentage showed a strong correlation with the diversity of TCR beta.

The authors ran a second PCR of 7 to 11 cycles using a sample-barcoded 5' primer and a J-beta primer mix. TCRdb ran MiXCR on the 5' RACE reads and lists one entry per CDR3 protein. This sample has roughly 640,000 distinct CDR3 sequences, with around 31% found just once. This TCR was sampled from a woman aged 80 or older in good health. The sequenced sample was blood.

The CDR3 is CATGQTRTGELFF. The DNA for the CDR3 is TGTGCCACTGGACAGACACGGACCGGGGAGCTGTTTTTT. The chain links TRBV10-3 to TRBJ2-2; D perhaps matches TRBD1 (6 bases). The CDR3 has 13 amino acids. V was cut by 10 bases and J by 5 bases, with 14 bases left in between. Germline CDR1 ENHRY, CDR2 SYGVKD.